This TCR beta chain was obtained from a study of metastatic and nonmetastatic thyroid tumors. TCRdb re-processed the PCR reads through MiXCR. The data hold 5,000 to 6,500 clones, with around a third observed a single time. No patient received treatment before thyroid surgery. V lost 5 bases and J 6 bases, leaving 7 bases between the germline ends. The CDR3 has 12 amino acids. Looked up from germline, CDR1 is LGHDT and CDR2 is YNNKEL (reference sequence). Sequencing used tumor tissue. The TCR comes from a male donor with papillary thyroid cancer or a benign thyroid nodule (not recorded which). Some clones in this sample may be carry-over from other donors' samples. This rearrangement joins TRBV3-1 to TRBJ2-2, with D maybe TRBD1 (5 bases). In DNA, the CDR3 is TGTGCCAGCAGCTCCAGGGCCGGGGAGCTGTTTTTT. This sequence encodes CASSSRAGELFF.